This entry features one T cell receptor (beta chain) sequence. Its antigen is still unknown. Sequencing used immunoSEQ multiplex PCR; TCRdb keeps in-frame clones, though not all of them. This table holds 45,000 to 75,000 clones, approximately 83% found once. This CDR3 is 14 amino acids long. In germline, CDR1 is SGHRS, CDR2 YFSETQ. Trimming cost V 4 bases and J 10 bases; bases outside gene matches: 6. This sample was included in a study of OX40 agonist ivuxolimab in advanced cancers. Background on the study: The dose-escalation group included hepatocellular carcinoma, melanoma, renal cell carcinoma and head and neck cancer. Findings and limits, study-wide: Some of the nonresponding patients also showed low levels of normalized T-cell clonal expansion. At 0.1 to 3.0 mg/kg, clonal expansion of CD4+ and CD8+ blood T cells had occurred by week 6.

The receptor comes from an adult with an advanced solid tumor such as melanoma, head and neck, liver or kidney cancer. Sequencing was performed on CD4+ or CD8+ T cells sorted from blood, taken in a trial of the OX40 agonist ivuxolimab. This chain links TRBV5-1 with TRBJ1-6; 9 bases match TRBD1. In DNA form, the CDR3 reads TGCGCCAGCAGCCCTGGACAGGGGAAGTCACCCCTCCACTTT. This encodes CASSPGQGKSPLHF.